The 6 T cell receptor beta chains reported below all come from one sample, sequenced in a study of T-cell memory formation after mild COVID-19. TCRdb fed the 5' RACE reads into MiXCR, producing one record per CDR3 protein. The table lists around 320,000 distinct CDR3 sequences, approximately 20% of them singletons. Input material: PBMCs or a T cell subset sorted from them (not recorded which). Receptors originate from a man between 18 and 29 years old who had mild COVID-19 (a few samples of this study predate the infection). Cell type and time point are not known.

This clonotype was seen a handful of times. The chain has TRBV5-5 and TRBJ2-7; 9 bases align to TRBD2. This CDR3 is 14 amino acids long. V was pared by 7 bases and J by 0 bases, with 5 bases of the junction left unmatched. The germline V gene has CDR1 SGHKS and CDR2 YYEKEE (reference sequence). The CDR3 nucleotides are TGTGCCAGCGCCCTGACTAGCGGCTCCTACGAGCAGTACTTC. Amino acid sequence: CASALTSGSYEQYF.

This clonotype was seen a few times. The chain recombines TRBV7-2 with TRBJ1-4, with 9 bases matching TRBD1. CDR3 length: 15 amino acids. The trim removed 4 bases at V and 7 bases at J, leaving 7 bases unmatched. CDR1 is SGHTA and CDR2 is FQGNSA in the germline V gene. The CDR3 is CASSSTGTGSEKLFF. CDR3 nucleotides: TGTGCCAGCAGCTCGACGGGGACAGGGAGTGAAAAACTGTTTTTT.

The genes are TRBV15 and TRBJ1-3; D is perhaps TRBD1 (6 bases). The germline CDR1 and CDR2 sequences are LNHNV and YYDKDF (reference sequence). With 5 bases removed from V and 6 bases from J, the gap between germline ends came to 11 bases. The CDR3 has 13 residues. CDR3 region: CATSSDRLNTIYF. The CDR3 DNA reads TGTGCCACCAGCTCCGACAGGTTAAACACCATATATTTT.

There are a few counts of this clonotype. The rearrangement links TRBV5-1 to TRBJ2-6; D might be TRBD1 (5 bases). This CDR3 is built from 16 residues. Per germline, CDR1 SGHRS and CDR2 YFSETQ. V was trimmed by 3 bases and J by 0 bases, leaving 10 bases between them. The CDR3 loop reads CASSSQEYSGANVLTF. The CDR3 DNA is TGCGCCAGCAGCTCACAGGAATACTCTGGGGCCAACGTCCTGACTTTC.

The table lists this clonotype with a few counts. V gene TRBV6-2 or TRBV6-3 combines with J gene TRBJ2-1; D is ambiguous. This CDR3 comprises 12 residues. The V end lost 2 bases, the J end lost 5 bases, and 4 bases lay between the germline ends. Looked up from germline, CDR1 is MNHEY and CDR2 is SVGEGT. The CDR3 coding sequence is TGTGCCAGCAGTTACAGGGACAATGAGCAGTTCTTC. This translates into CASSYRDNEQFF.

V usage is TRBV7-9 and J usage is TRBJ1-1; D remains ambiguous. This CDR3 region has 12 residues. Germline V gene data show CDR1 as SEHNR and CDR2 as FQNEAQ (reference sequence). V shed 5 bases and J shed 2 bases, with 6 bases lying between them. The DNA for the CDR3 is TGTGCCAGCAGCACGAGAAACACTGAAGCTTTCTTT. Its translation is CASSTRNTEAFF. The full variable domain, completed using reference TRBV7-9 and TRBJ1-1, is DTGVSQNPRHKITKRGQNVTFRCDPISEHNRLYWYRQTLGQGPEFLTYFQNEAQLEKSRLLSDRFSAERPKGSFSTLEIQRTEQGDSAMYLCASSTRNTEAFFGQGTRLTVV.